The clone carrying this T cell receptor beta chain was recorded many times. The antigen remains unidentified. Using its own MiXCR run on the RACE reads, TCRdb lists one record per CDR3 protein. In the table there are 180,000 or so distinct CDR3 sequences, around 22% of which are singletons. Time point: patch test 1, 2 weeks after DPC sensitization. Stated treatment: therapeutic diphenylcyclopropenone sensitization with weekly scalp DPC. The data stem from a study of human T cells and chemical hapten exposure. Overall study context: DPC at 2% was the sensitizing agent, placed on approximately 2 cm by approximately 2 cm of upper inner arm skin.

V shed 3 bases, J shed 6 bases, and the junction held 4 bases outside the gene matches. The CDR3 spans 15 residues. General study results and limits: Healthy people's immune response may differ from that of the donors, who had alopecia. Expanded TCRs were compared with controls, and the expanded TCRs formed significantly more large CDR3 similarity clusters.

This TCR derives from a woman in her fifties or sixties with alopecia areata. Some clones in this sample may be carry-over from other donors' samples. The sequencing here drew on whole blood, taken in connection with sensitization to the hapten diphenylcyclopropenone (DPC). V is TRBV12-3 or TRBV12-4 and J is TRBJ2-4; 11 nucleotides agree with TRBD2. CDR3 in DNA: TGTGCCAGCAGTTTGAGTAGCGGGAGGGGAAACATTCAGTACTTC. It yields the protein CASSLSSGRGNIQYF.